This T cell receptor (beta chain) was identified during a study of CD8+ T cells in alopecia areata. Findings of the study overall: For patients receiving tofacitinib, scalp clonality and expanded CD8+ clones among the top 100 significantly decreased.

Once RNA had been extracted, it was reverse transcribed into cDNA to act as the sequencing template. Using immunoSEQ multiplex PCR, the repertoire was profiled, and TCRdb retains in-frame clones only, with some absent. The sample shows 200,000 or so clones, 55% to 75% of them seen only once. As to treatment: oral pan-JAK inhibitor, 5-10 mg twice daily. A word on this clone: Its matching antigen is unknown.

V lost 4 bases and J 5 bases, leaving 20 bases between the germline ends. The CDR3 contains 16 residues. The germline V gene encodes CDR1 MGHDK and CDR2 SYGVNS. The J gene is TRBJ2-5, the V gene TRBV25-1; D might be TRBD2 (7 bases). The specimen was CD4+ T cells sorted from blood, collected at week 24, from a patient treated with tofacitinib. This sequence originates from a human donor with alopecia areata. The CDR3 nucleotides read TGTGCCAGCAGTGCCACGAAAGGGGGGGCAGGGGAGACCCAGTACTTC. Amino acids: CASSATKGGAGETQYF.